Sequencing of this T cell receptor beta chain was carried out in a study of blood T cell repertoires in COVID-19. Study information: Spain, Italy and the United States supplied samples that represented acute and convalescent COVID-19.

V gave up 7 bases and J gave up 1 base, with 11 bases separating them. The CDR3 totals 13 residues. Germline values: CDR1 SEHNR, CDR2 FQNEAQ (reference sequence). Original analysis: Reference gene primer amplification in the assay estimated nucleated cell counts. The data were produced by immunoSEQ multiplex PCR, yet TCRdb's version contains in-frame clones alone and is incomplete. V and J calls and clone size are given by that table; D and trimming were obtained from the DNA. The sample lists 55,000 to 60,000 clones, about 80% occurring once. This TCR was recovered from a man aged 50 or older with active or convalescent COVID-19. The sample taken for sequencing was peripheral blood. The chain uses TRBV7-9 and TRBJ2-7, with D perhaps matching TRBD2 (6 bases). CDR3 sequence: CASKGGESYEQYF. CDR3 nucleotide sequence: TGTGCCAGCAAAGGCGGGGAATCCTACGAGCAGTACTTC. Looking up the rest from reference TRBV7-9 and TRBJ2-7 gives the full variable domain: DTGVSQNPRHKITKRGQNVTFRCDPISEHNRLYWYRQTLGQGPEFLTYFQNEAQLEKSRLLSDRFSAERPKGSFSTLEIQRTEQGDSAMYLCASKGGESYEQYFGPGTRLTVT.